These 28 T cell receptor beta chains were sequenced from one sample in a study of blood T cell repertoires in COVID-19. Profiled with immunoSEQ multiplex PCR; TCRdb holds only in-frame clones, not every one. This sample has some 130,000 clones, with approximately 81% found just once. What was sequenced was peripheral blood. These TCRs come from a woman of 80 years or more with acute or convalescent COVID-19.

V usage is TRBV11-2 and J usage is TRBJ2-3; no clear D. With 0 bases removed from V and 2 bases from J, the gap between germline ends came to 9 bases. The germline CDR1 and CDR2 sequences are SGHAT and FQNNGV. The CDR3 loop spans 15 amino acids. CDR3 DNA sequence: TGTGCCAGCAGCTTAGATTGGTCAGTCACAGATACGCAGTATTTT. It is translated as CASSLDWSVTDTQYF.

As for this clone: The same CDR3 arises from other DNA sequences in this sample as well. The chain couples TRBV19 to TRBJ1-1; weak D call: TRBD1 (5 bases). The length of the CDR3 is 15 residues. Trimming stripped 2 bases from V and 1 base from J, with 11 bases between. CDR1 and CDR2 from the germline V gene are LNHDA and SQIVND (reference sequence). CDR3 sequence reads: CASSIRAGQNTEAFF. CDR3 in DNA: TGTGCCAGTAGTATAAGAGCCGGACAGAACACTGAAGCTTTCTTT.

The V gene is TRBV3-1 (or the pseudogene TRBV3-2), the J gene TRBJ2-7, with D unclear. This CDR3 has 12 amino acids. The V gene's germline CDR1 is LGHDT and CDR2 YNNKEL (reference sequence). The V end was cut by 0 bases, the J end by 3 bases, with 3 bases between. CDR3 in amino acids: CASSQDRYEQYF. The DNA for the CDR3 is TGTGCCAGCAGCCAAGACCGCTACGAGCAGTACTTC.

The chain recombines TRBV5-6 with TRBJ2-3, with D possibly being TRBD1 (5 bases). The length of the CDR3 is 14 residues. Germline V lookup: CDR1 SGHDT, CDR2 YYEEEE. V lost 2 bases and J 4 bases, leaving 11 bases between the germline ends. The CDR3 DNA reads TGTGCCAGCAGCTTAGGGGCTTGGGCAGATACGCAGTATTTT. It encodes CASSLGAWADTQYF.

On this clone itself: A junction end diverges from the germline sequence, so it may reflect a read error. The gene calls are TRBV2 and TRBJ1-1, with D tentatively TRBD1 (5 bases). CDR3 size: 14 residues. The V gene's germline CDR1 is SNHLY and CDR2 FYNNEI. CDR3 sequence: CASSEGRGLGVAFF. CDR3 nucleotides: TGTGCCAGCAGCGAAGGGAGGGGCCTAGGGGTGGCTTTCTTT.

This clone was seen a handful of times. This rearrangement joins TRBV10-3 to TRBJ1-5; D may be TRBD1 (6 bases). V lost 0 bases, J lost 0 bases, and 9 bases lay in between. Germline assignment: CDR1 ENHRY and CDR2 SYGVKD. The CDR3 covers 16 residues. The CDR3 protein is CAISESRGLSNQPQHF. CDR3 nucleotide sequence: TGTGCCATCAGTGAGTCGCGGGGGCTTAGCAATCAGCCCCAGCATTTT.

This clone was observed a single time. The chain employs TRBV15 and TRBJ2-1, with 7 bases fitting TRBD2. CDR3 length equals 16 residues. V gave up 0 bases and J gave up 4 bases; unmatched junction bases: 6. From germline, CDR1 is LNHNV and CDR2 YYDKDF (reference sequence). This CDR3 reads CATSRDLAEPYNEQFF. The CDR3 DNA reads as TGTGCCACCAGCAGAGATCTAGCGGAACCTTACAATGAGCAGTTCTTC.

This clone was recorded a few times. V is TRBV6-5 and J is TRBJ1-2; possibly TRBD1 for D (5 bases). There are 15 residues in the CDR3. Germline CDR1 MNHEY, CDR2 SVGAGI. Between the trimmed V and J ends, which lost 6 bases and 2 bases, there was a span of 16 bases. DNA for the CDR3: TGTGCCAGCAGACCCTCTGGGGGGGGAAACTATGGCTACACCTTC. Its translation is CASRPSGGGNYGYTF.

The V and J genes are TRBV7-9 and TRBJ1-1; the D gene is possibly TRBD1 (5 bases). Germline values: CDR1 SEHNR, CDR2 FQNEAQ (reference sequence). The CDR3 is made up of 14 amino acids. V was trimmed by 2 bases and J by 1 base, leaving 8 bases between them. CDR3 nucleotide sequence: TGTGCCAGCAGCTTATCCGGGGGGAACACTGAAGCTTTCTTT. Translation gives CASSLSGGNTEAFF.

This chain links TRBV5-1 with TRBJ1-5, with TRBD1 identical over 9 bases. CDR1 SGHRS and CDR2 YFSETQ come from the germline V gene. V was clipped by 4 bases and J by 4 bases; unmatched bases: 6. This CDR3 spans 15 amino acids. CDR3 DNA sequence: TGCGCCAGCAGCCCGGGACAGGGATTTAATCAGCCCCAGCATTTT. Translating gives CASSPGQGFNQPQHF.

The V gene is TRBV27, the J gene TRBJ2-7, with D maybe TRBD1 (5 bases). The CDR3 is 13 residues long. Trimming left V 2 bases short and J 4 bases short, with 9 bases between. Germline CDR1 and CDR2: MNHEY and SMNVEV (reference sequence). CDR3 sequence: CASSLNRWYEQYF. The CDR3 region has the DNA TGTGCCAGCAGTTTAAACAGGTGGTACGAGCAGTACTTC.

V is TRBV27 and J is TRBJ1-1; 8 nucleotides agree with TRBD1. V gave up 0 bases and J gave up 2 bases; unmatched junction bases: 8. The germline V gene has CDR1 MNHEY and CDR2 SMNVEV (reference sequence). This CDR3 has 17 residues. The CDR3 sequence: CASSLSIGQGANTEAFF. CDR3 DNA: TGTGCCAGCAGTTTATCGATAGGGCAGGGGGCCAACACTGAAGCTTTCTTT.

The chain uses TRBV11-3 and TRBJ2-7; 8 nucleotides match TRBD1. The CDR3 length is 16 residues. Germline V gene data show CDR1 as SGHNT and CDR2 as YENEEA. V shed 1 base and J 5 bases; nucleotides not matched to a gene: 10. The CDR3 loop is CASSLGQGQASNEQYF. The CDR3 nucleotides read TGTGCCAGCAGCTTAGGACAGGGACAGGCAAGCAACGAGCAGTACTTC.

This rearrangement joins TRBV7-9 to TRBJ1-3; D is possibly TRBD1 (6 bases). V lost 3 bases and J 4 bases, leaving 10 bases between the germline ends. The CDR3 consists of 14 residues. CDR1 SEHNR and CDR2 FQNEAQ come from the germline V gene (reference sequence). The CDR3 DNA reads as TGTGCCAGCAGCTTGGGGGCGCAAGGAAACACCATATATTTT. It is translated as CASSLGAQGNTIYF.

V and J are TRBV19 and TRBJ1-2; tentative D call: TRBD1 (5 bases). The germline V and J ends were trimmed by 5 bases and 5 bases, with 18 bases remaining between them. The CDR3 runs 15 residues. Germline-derived CDR1 and CDR2 are LNHDA and SQIVND (reference sequence). Here the CDR3 reads CASSARVVGSYGYTF. The CDR3, as DNA: TGTGCCAGTAGTGCCAGGGTAGTTGGTTCATATGGCTACACCTTC.

V gene TRBV7-9 combines with J gene TRBJ2-3; 9 bases line up with TRBD2. The V gene end was trimmed by 4 bases and the J gene end by 1 base; junction bases not matched to a gene: 3. Per germline, CDR1 SEHNR and CDR2 FQNEAQ (reference sequence). CDR3 length equals 15 residues. The CDR3 region has the DNA TGTGCCAGCAGCTCTCCTAGCGGGGGCACAGATACGCAGTATTTT. Translated: CASSSPSGGTDTQYF.

The chain carries TRBV7-2 and TRBJ2-3, with 12 bases matching TRBD2. CDR1 is SGHTA, CDR2 FQGNSA, per germline. Unmatched junction bases numbered 8, after V lost 5 bases and J lost 14 bases. This CDR3 is 13 amino acids long. CDR3 DNA sequence: TGTGCCAGCAGCCCGATAACTAGCGGGAGGACGTATTTT. It yields the protein CASSPITSGRTYF.

CDR3 in amino acids: CASSRLGGDRNYGYTF. The CDR3 DNA sequence: TGCGCCAGCAGCCGCCTAGGAGGGGATCGTAACTATGGCTACACCTTC. The chain uses TRBV4-3 and TRBJ1-2; possible D gene TRBD1, 5 bases. This CDR3 region has 16 residues. Germline loops: CDR1 LGHNA, CDR2 YSLEER. V was clipped by 4 bases and J by 1 base, with 16 bases between them.

J is TRBJ2-3 and V is TRBV28, with 8 bases matching TRBD1. V lost 3 bases, J lost 1 base, and 6 bases stayed unmatched. The germline V gene has CDR1 MDHEN and CDR2 SYDVKM. The CDR3 runs to 16 residues. The CDR3 nucleotides are TGTGCCAGCAGTTTGCCGCAGGGGGCCGGCACAGATACGCAGTATTTT. Translation gives CASSLPQGAGTDTQYF.

The chain recombines TRBV5-1 with TRBJ1-2, with 7 positions matching TRBD1. This CDR3 is 12 amino acids long. Germline loops: CDR1 SGHRS, CDR2 YFSETQ. The junction had 2 bases not matched to a gene; V was cut back by 4 bases and J by 5 bases. For the CDR3, the DNA is TGCGCCAGCAGCCCGGGACAGTATGGCTACACCTTC. This codes for CASSPGQYGYTF. Using reference TRBV5-1 and TRBJ1-2 for the parts outside the CDR3, the full variable domain is KAGVTQTPRYLIKTRGQQVTLSCSPISGHRSVSWYQQTPGQGLQFLFEYFSETQRNKGNFPGRFSGRQFSNSRSEMNVSTLELGDSALYLCASSPGQYGYTFGSGTRLTVV.

The chain joins TRBV11-2 to TRBJ1-5; D is unclear. V was shortened by 2 bases and J by 5 bases, with 7 bases between the two germline ends. CDR3 length: 13 amino acids. Germline loops: CDR1 SGHAT, CDR2 FQNNGV. Here the CDR3 DNA reads TGTGCCAGCAGCTTATCCCTAGATCAGCCCCAGCATTTT. Translated: CASSLSLDQPQHF. The whole variable domain, remainder taken from reference TRBV11-2 and TRBJ1-5, is EAGVAQSPRYKIIEKRQSVAFWCNPISGHATLYWYQQILGQGPKLLIQFQNNGVVDDSQLPKDRFSAERLKGVDSTLKIQPAKLEDSAVYLCASSLSLDQPQHFGDGTRLSIL.

This chain links TRBV6-5 with TRBJ2-7, with a weak D call TRBD1 (5 bases). V was trimmed by 3 bases and J by 3 bases, leaving 15 bases between them. The germline V gene has CDR1 MNHEY and CDR2 SVGAGI. The CDR3 sequence is 15 residues long. DNA of the CDR3: TGTGCCAGCAGTTATAGGGATGGGGCCTACTACGAGCAGTACTTC. Translating gives CASSYRDGAYYEQYF.

The chain employs TRBV6-1 and TRBJ1-2; 9 nucleotides match TRBD1. CDR1 and CDR2 from the germline V gene are MNHNS and SASEGT. Germline trimming cut 1 base from V and 7 bases from J; bases unmatched to any gene: 10. The CDR3 totals 16 residues. CDR3 bases: TGTGCCAGCAGTGAAGAGGGGAGACAGGGGGTGAGTGGCTACACCTTC. This gives the protein CASSEEGRQGVSGYTF.

This sequence joins TRBV5-6 and TRBJ1-1; TRBD1 matches 8 bases. The CDR3 spans 14 residues. V lost 5 bases and J lost 10; bases outside the gene matches: 13. Per the germline V gene, CDR1 is SGHDT and CDR2 is YYEEEE. Here the CDR3 reads CASSVDRVGVRAFF. CDR3 nucleotides: TGTGCCAGCAGTGTGGACAGGGTGGGGGTTCGAGCTTTCTTT.

The chain employs TRBV7-2 and TRBJ2-2; possibly TRBD2 for D (5 bases). The germline V gene encodes CDR1 SGHTA and CDR2 FQGNSA. V shed 4 bases and J shed 7 bases, with 13 bases lying between them. There are 14 residues in the CDR3. The CDR3 DNA reads as TGTGCCAGCAGCTCCCGAACTGGAGGCGGGGAGCTGTTTTTT. Its translation is CASSSRTGGGELFF.

The rearrangement joins TRBV19 to TRBJ1-1, with 11 nucleotides matching TRBD1. Per germline, CDR1 LNHDA and CDR2 SQIVND (reference sequence). The CDR3 is 16 residues long. V was pared by 5 bases and J by 0 bases, with 5 bases of the junction left unmatched. CDR3 in DNA: TGTGCCAGTAGTCGCCGGACAGGGGGCCTGAACACTGAAGCTTTCTTT. This codes for CASSRRTGGLNTEAFF.

V usage is TRBV4-2 and J usage is TRBJ2-2; D may be TRBD2 (6 bases). Trimming removed 0 bases at V and 1 base at J, with 9 bases between. Germline CDR1 reads LGHNA; CDR2 reads YNFKEQ. The CDR3 is made up of 16 amino acids. CDR3 sequence (DNA): TGTGCCAGCAGCCAAGAATTCGGGAGGAACACCGGGGAGCTGTTTTTT. Its translation: CASSQEFGRNTGELFF.

This chain links TRBV5-4 with TRBJ1-1, with D possibly being TRBD1 (6 bases). Trimming took 4 bases from V and 2 from J, leaving 18 bases between them. Per germline, CDR1 SGHNT and CDR2 YYREEE (reference sequence). This CDR3 is 16 amino acids long. CDR3 in amino acids: CASSPTGLRGNTEAFF. CDR3 DNA: TGTGCCAGCAGCCCGACAGGTTTGAGAGGAAACACTGAAGCTTTCTTT.